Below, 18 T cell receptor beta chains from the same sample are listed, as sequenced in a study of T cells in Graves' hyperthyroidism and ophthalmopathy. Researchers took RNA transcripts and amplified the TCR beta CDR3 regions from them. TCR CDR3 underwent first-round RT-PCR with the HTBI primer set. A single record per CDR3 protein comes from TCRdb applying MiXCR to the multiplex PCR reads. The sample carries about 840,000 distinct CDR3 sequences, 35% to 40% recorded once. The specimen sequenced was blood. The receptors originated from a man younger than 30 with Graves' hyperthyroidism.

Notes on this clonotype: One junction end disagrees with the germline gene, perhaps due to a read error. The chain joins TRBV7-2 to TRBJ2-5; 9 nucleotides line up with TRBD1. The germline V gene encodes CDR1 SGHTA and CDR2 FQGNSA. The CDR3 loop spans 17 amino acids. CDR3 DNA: TGCGCCAGCAGCCAAGCCGAAATCGACAGGGGGGGCGAGACCCAGTACTTC. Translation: CASSQAEIDRGGETQYF.

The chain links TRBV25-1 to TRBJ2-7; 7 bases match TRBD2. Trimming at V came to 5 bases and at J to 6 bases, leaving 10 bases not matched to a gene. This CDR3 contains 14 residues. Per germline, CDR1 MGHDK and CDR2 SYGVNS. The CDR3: CASSLRAGSGEQYF. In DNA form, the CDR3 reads TGTGCCAGCAGTTTAAGAGCGGGGTCTGGCGAGCAGTACTTC.

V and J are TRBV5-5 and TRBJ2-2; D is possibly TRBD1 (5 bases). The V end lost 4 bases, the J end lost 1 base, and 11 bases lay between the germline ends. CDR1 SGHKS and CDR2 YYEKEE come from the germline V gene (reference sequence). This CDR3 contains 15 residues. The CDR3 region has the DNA TGTGCCAGCAGCACCCGGACACAGAACACCGGGGAGCTGTTTTTT. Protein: CASSTRTQNTGELFF.

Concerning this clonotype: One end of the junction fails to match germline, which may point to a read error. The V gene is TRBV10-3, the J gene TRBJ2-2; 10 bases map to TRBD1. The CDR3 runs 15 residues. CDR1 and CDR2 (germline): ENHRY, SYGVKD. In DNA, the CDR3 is TGTGCCAGCAGTTATTGGGACAGGGGCACCGGGGAGCTGTTTTTT. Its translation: CASSYWDRGTGELFF.

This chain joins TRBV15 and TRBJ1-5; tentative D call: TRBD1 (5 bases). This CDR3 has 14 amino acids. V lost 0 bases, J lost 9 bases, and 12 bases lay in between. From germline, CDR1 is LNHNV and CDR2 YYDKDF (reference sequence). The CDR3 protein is CATSREDPGRPQHF. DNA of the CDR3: TGTGCCACCAGCAGAGAGGATCCGGGACGGCCCCAGCATTTT.

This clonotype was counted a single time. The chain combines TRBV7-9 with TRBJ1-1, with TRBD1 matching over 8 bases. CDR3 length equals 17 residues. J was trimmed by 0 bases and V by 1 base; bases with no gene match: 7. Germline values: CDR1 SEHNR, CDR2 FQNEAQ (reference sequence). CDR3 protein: CASSLGQTGGMNTEAFF. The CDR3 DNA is TGTGCCAGCAGCTTAGGTCAAACAGGGGGGATGAACACTGAAGCTTTCTTT.

CDR3 in amino acids: CASKGRTAKETQYF. The CDR3 DNA reads TGTGCCAGCAAGGGCAGGACCGCGAAAGAGACCCAGTACTTC. The chain has TRBV2 and TRBJ2-5; D unresolved. CDR1 SNHLY and CDR2 FYNNEI come from the germline V gene. The CDR3 sequence is 14 residues long. Between the trimmed V and J ends, which lost 7 bases and 3 bases, there was a span of 15 bases. Full variable domain (outside the CDR3, taken from reference TRBV2 and TRBJ2-5): EPEVTQTPSHQVTQMGQEVILRCVPISNHLYFYWYRQILGQKVEFLVSFYNNEISEKSEIFDDQFSVERPDGSNFTLKIRSTKLEDSAMYFCASKGRTAKETQYFGPGTRLLVL.

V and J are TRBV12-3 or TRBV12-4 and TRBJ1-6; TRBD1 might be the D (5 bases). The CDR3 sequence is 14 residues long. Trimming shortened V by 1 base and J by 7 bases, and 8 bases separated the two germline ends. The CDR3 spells CASSLGGWNSPLHF. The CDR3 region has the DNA TGTGCCAGCAGTTTAGGGGGGTGGAATTCACCCCTCCACTTT.

The CDR3 DNA sequence: TGTGCCAGCAGCCAACGCCTCAGACGGGCCATGAACACTGAAGCTTTCTTT. It specifies CASSQRLRRAMNTEAFF. The V call is TRBV11-2, the J call TRBJ1-1, with D hard to call. Deletions cut 5 bases from V and 0 bases from J, with 19 bases between. This CDR3 comprises 17 residues. CDR1 is SGHAT, CDR2 FQNNGV, per germline.

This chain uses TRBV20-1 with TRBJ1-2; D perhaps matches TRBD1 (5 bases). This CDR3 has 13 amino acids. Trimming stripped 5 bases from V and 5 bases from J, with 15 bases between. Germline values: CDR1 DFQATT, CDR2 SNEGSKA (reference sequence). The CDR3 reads CSAYRGSRYGYTF. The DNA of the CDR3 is TGCAGTGCTTACCGGGGGAGTCGATATGGCTACACCTTC.

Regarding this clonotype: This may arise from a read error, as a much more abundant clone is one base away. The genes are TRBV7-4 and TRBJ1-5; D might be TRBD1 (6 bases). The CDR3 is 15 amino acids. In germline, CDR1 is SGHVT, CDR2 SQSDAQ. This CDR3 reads CASSLGEGGNKPQHF. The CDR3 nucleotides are TGTGCCAGCAGTTTAGGAGAGGGGGGCAATAAGCCCCAGCATTTT.

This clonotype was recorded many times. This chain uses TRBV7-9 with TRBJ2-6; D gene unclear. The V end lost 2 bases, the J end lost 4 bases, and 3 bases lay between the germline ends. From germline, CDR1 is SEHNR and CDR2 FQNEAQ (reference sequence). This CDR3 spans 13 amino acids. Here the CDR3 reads CASSLMGANVLTF. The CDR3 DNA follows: TGTGCCAGCAGCTTAATGGGGGCCAACGTCCTGACTTTC.

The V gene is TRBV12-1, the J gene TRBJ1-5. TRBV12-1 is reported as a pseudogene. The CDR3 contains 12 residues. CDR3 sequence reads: CASRLASQPQHF. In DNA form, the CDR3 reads TGTGCCAGCAGGTTAGCTTCCCAGCCCCAGCATTTT.

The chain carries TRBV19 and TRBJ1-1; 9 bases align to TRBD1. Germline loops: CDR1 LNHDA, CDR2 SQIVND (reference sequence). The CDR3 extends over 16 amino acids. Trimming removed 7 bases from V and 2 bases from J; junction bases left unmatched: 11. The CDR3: CASIGKQGASNTEAFF. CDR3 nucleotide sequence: TGTGCCAGTATAGGCAAACAGGGGGCTTCTAACACTGAAGCTTTCTTT.

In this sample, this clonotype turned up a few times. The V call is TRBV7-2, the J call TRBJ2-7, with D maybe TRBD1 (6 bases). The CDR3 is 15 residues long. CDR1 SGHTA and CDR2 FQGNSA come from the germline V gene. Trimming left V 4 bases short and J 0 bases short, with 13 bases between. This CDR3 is CASSYFTGSSYEQYF. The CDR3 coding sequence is TGTGCCAGCAGCTATTTCACAGGGAGCTCCTACGAGCAGTACTTC.

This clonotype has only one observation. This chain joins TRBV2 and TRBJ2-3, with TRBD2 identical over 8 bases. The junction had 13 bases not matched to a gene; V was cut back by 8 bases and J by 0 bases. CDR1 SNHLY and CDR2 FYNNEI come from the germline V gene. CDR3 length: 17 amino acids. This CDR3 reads CASLSSSGSRSTDTQYF. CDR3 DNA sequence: TGTGCCAGCCTTTCGTCCAGCGGGAGTCGTAGCACAGATACGCAGTATTTT. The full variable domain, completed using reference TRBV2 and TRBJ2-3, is EPEVTQTPSHQVTQMGQEVILRCVPISNHLYFYWYRQILGQKVEFLVSFYNNEISEKSEIFDDQFSVERPDGSNFTLKIRSTKLEDSAMYFCASLSSSGSRSTDTQYFGPGTRLTVL.

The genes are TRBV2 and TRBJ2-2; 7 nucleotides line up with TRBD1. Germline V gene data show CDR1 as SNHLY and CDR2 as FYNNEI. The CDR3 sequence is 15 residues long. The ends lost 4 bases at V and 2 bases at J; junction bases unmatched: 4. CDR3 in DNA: TGTGCCAGCAGTGGGGACAGTATTAACACCGGGGAGCTGTTTTTT. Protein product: CASSGDSINTGELFF.

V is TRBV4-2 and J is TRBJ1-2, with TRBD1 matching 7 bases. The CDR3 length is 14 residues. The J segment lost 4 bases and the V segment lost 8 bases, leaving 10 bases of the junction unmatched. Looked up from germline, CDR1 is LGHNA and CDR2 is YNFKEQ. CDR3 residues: CASSTSTGTYGYTF. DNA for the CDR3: TGTGCCAGCTCCACATCGACAGGGACCTATGGCTACACCTTC.